This T cell receptor beta chain was retrieved from a study of cytomegalovirus exposure and HLA in healthy donors. For this clone: No antigen is known for it.

Primers included in the PCR were 60 Vbeta and 13 Jbeta primers. The protocol was immunoSEQ multiplex PCR, while the TCRdb copy is restricted to in-frame clones and leaves out a portion. Of about 76,000 clones listed, more than 65% are singletons. Study observations and caveats: Accurate prediction of most subjects' HLA-A and HLA-B alleles from TCR beta sequences was reported. What was likely a sequencing artifact was a cluster of highly shared sequence variants. Among TCR beta chains of equal frequency, HLA-associated ones were more clonally expanded in a later analysis.

Healthy bone marrow donors made up the donor group. Sequencing was done on a sample of PBMCs. The TCR sequence derives from a male donor in good health and CMV-seropositive.

CDR3 nucleotide sequence: TGTGCCAGCAGTCGCCCAGACAGTGCCTATGGCTACACCTTC. Protein: CASSRPDSAYGYTF. J is TRBJ1-2 and V is TRBV28; perhaps TRBD1 as D (5 bases). There are 14 residues in the CDR3. With 5 bases removed from V and 4 bases from J, the gap between germline ends came to 14 bases. The germline V gene has CDR1 MDHEN and CDR2 SYDVKM.